This T cell receptor (beta chain) comes out of a study of blood T cell repertoires in COVID-19. The CDR3 runs 16 residues. V shed 6 bases and J shed 4 bases, with 20 bases lying between them. Germline V gene sequence: CDR1 MNHEY, CDR2 SVGEGT. Sequencing used immunoSEQ multiplex PCR; TCRdb keeps in-frame clones, though not all of them. The sample holds about 190,000 clones, 88% seen once. This chain joins TRBV6-2 or TRBV6-3 and TRBJ2-3; D might be TRBD2 (6 bases). The TCR was taken from a middle-aged man with active or convalescent COVID-19. The sample consisted of peripheral blood. The chain's CDR3 is CASSRAGPGSADTQYF. CDR3 DNA sequence: TGTGCCAGCAGCCGCGCGGGGCCTGGTAGTGCAGATACGCAGTATTTT.